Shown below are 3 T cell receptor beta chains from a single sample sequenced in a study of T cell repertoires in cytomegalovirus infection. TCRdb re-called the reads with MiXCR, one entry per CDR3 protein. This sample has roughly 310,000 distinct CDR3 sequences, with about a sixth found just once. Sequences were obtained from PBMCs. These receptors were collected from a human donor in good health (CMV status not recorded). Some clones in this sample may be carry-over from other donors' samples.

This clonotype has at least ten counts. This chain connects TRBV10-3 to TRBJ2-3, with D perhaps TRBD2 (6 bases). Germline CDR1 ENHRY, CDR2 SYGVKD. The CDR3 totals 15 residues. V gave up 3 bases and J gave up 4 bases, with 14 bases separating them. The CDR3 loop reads CAISDSRGISDTQYF. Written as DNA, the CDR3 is TGTGCCATCAGTGATAGTCGGGGGATTTCAGATACGCAGTATTTT.

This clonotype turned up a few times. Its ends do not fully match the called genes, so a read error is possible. The CDR3 here is CASSLGTSGGLDEQFF. Here the CDR3 DNA reads TGTGCTAGCAGCTTAGGGACTAGCGGGGGCCTCGATGAGCAGTTCTTC. The chain links TRBV7-6 to TRBJ2-1; 14 bases are shared with TRBD2. CDR1 SGHVS and CDR2 FNYEAQ come from the germline V gene. The length of the CDR3 is 16 residues.

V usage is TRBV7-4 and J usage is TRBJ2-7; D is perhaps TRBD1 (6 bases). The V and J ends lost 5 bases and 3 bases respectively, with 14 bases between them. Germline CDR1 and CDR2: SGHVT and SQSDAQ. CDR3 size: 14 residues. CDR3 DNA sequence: TGTGCCAGCAGCCTCAGGGGCTCTAACTACGAGCAGTACTTC. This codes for CASSLRGSNYEQYF.